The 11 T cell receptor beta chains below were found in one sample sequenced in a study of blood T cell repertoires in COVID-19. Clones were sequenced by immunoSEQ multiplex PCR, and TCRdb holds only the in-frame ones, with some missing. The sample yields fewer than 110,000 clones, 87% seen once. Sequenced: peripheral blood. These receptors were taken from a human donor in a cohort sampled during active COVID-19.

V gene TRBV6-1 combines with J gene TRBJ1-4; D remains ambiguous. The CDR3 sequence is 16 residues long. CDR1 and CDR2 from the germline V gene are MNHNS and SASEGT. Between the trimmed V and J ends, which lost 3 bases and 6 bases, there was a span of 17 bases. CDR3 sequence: CASSDLGLGRHEKLFF. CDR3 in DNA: TGTGCCAGCAGTGATCTCGGGTTGGGGAGACATGAAAAACTGTTTTTT.

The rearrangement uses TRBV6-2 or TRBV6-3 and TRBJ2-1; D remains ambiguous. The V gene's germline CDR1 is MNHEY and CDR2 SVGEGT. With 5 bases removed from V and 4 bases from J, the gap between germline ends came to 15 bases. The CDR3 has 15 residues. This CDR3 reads CASSRLDLRYNEQFF. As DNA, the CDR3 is TGTGCCAGCAGTCGACTCGATCTAAGGTACAATGAGCAGTTCTTC.

The chain's CDR3 is CASSPDRRGGYTF. Written as DNA, the CDR3 is TGTGCCAGCAGCCCGGACAGGAGAGGTGGCTACACCTTC. The rearrangement uses TRBV6-5 and TRBJ1-2; TRBD1 agrees at 7 bases. The CDR3 contains 13 residues. Per germline, CDR1 MNHEY and CDR2 SVGAGI. Trimming took 6 bases from V and 7 from J; bases not matched to a gene: 8.

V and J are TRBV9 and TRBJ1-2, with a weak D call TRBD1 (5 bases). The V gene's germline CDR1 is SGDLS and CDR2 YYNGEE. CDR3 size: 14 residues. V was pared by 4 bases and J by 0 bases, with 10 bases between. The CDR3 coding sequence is TGTGCCAGCAGCCCCCAGGGCTCTAACTATGGCTACACCTTC. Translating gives CASSPQGSNYGYTF.

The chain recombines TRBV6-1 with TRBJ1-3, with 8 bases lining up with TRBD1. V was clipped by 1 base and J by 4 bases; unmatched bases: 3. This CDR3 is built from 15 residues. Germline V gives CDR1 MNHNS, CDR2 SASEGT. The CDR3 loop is CASSEGTGHGNTIYF. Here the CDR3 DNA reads TGTGCCAGCAGTGAAGGGACAGGGCACGGAAACACCATATATTTT.

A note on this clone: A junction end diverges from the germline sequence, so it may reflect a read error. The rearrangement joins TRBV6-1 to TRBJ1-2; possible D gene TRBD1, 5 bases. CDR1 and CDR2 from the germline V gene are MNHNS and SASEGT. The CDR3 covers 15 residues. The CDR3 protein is CASSESGRDLGGHTF. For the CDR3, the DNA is TGTGCCAGCAGTGAATCGGGGCGGGATCTGGGTGGCCACACCTTC.

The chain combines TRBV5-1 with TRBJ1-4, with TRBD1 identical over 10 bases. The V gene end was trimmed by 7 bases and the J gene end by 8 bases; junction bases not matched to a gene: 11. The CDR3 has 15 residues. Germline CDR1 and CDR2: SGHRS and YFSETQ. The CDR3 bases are TGCGCCAGCCAACGCGGGACAGGGGATGAGGAAAAACTGTTTTTT. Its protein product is CASQRGTGDEEKLFF.

CDR3 in DNA: TGTGCCAGAAGCTCACAGTTCGGGGGGCGAGGCAATCAGCCCCAGCATTTT. Amino acids: CARSSQFGGRGNQPQHF. The chain joins TRBV5-3 to TRBJ1-5, with a possible D match to TRBD1 (6 bases). TRBV5-3 is filed as an ORF, its function uncertain. The CDR3 contains 17 residues. Deletions cut 3 bases from V and 2 bases from J, with 18 bases between.

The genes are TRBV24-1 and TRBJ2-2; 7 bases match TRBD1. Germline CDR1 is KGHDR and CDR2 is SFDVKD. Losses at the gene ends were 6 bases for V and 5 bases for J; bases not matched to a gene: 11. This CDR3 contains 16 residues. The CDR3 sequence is CATSNRGDQGTGELFF. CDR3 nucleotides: TGTGCCACCAGTAACAGGGGAGACCAAGGTACCGGGGAGCTGTTTTTT.

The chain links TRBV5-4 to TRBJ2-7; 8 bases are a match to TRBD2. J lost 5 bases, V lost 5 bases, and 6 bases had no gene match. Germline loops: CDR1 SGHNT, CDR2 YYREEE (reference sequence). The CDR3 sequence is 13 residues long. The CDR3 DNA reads TGTGCCAGCAGTCGTCCGGGGGGGAACGAGCAGTACTTC. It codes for CASSRPGGNEQYF.

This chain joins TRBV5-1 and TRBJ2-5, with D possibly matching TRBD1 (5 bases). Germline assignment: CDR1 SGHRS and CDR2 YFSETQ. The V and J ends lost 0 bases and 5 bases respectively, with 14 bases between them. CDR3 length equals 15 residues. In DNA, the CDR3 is TGCGCCAGCAGCTTGGGGCAGGGCAACGACGAGACCCAGTACTTC. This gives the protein CASSLGQGNDETQYF. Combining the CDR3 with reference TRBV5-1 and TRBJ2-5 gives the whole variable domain KAGVTQTPRYLIKTRGQQVTLSCSPISGHRSVSWYQQTPGQGLQFLFEYFSETQRNKGNFPGRFSGRQFSNSRSEMNVSTLELGDSALYLCASSLGQGNDETQYFGPGTRLLVL.